A single sample is the source of the 26 T cell receptor beta chains below, sequenced in a study of blood T cells in healthy people across ages. Using a J-beta primer mix together with a sample-barcoded 5' primer, a second PCR was run for about 6 to 11 cycles. TCRdb itself ran the 5' RACE reads through MiXCR, one entry per CDR3 protein. This sample carries roughly 790,000 distinct CDR3 sequences, around 46% of them seen once, and the ten largest clones take around a fifth. Sequenced input: blood. The receptors were gathered from a woman in her sixties in good health.

The table lists this clonotype with many counts. The V and J genes are TRBV6-2 or TRBV6-3 and TRBJ2-7; D remains unclear. The CDR3 has 14 amino acids. Trimming removed 0 bases from V and 7 bases from J, with 13 bases in between. Germline CDR1 MNHEY, CDR2 SVGEGT. Here the CDR3 DNA reads TGTGCCAGCAGTTACTCGATCCTTCGATGGGAGCAGTACTTC. This translates into CASSYSILRWEQYF.

This clonotype was seen at least ten times. V gene TRBV20-1 combines with J gene TRBJ2-1; TRBD2 agrees at 14 bases. The V gene's germline CDR1 is DFQATT and CDR2 SNEGSKA (reference sequence). The CDR3 consists of 16 residues. The junction had 8 bases not matched to a gene; V was cut back by 6 bases and J by 4 bases. The CDR3 loop is CSAVTSGGALYNEQFF. Written as DNA, the CDR3 is TGCAGTGCCGTGACTAGCGGGGGGGCACTTTACAATGAGCAGTTCTTC.

This clonotype was detected a few times. The chain uses TRBV20-1 and TRBJ1-2, with D possibly being TRBD1 (6 bases). Looked up from germline, CDR1 is DFQATT and CDR2 is SNEGSKA (reference sequence). The length of the CDR3 is 13 residues. V was pared by 6 bases and J by 2 bases, with 13 bases between. The CDR3 DNA reads as TGCAGTGCCGGACAGTATACCAACTATGGCTACACCTTC. It codes for CSAGQYTNYGYTF.

The gene calls are TRBV9 and TRBJ2-7; possible D gene TRBD1, 6 bases. Germline-derived CDR1 and CDR2 are SGDLS and YYNGEE. V lost 4 bases, J lost 7 bases, and 15 bases lay in between. CDR3 length: 13 amino acids. Here the CDR3 reads CASSKGVNNEQYF. CDR3 sequence (DNA): TGTGCCAGCAGCAAGGGGGTAAACAATGAGCAGTACTTC. Full variable domain (rest looked up from reference TRBV9 and TRBJ2-7): DSGVTQTPKHLITATGQRVTLRCSPRSGDLSVYWYQQSLDQGLQFLIQYYNGEERAKGNILERFSAQQFPDLHSELNLSSLELGDSALYFCASSKGVNNEQYFGPGTRLTVT.

The chain recombines TRBV20-1 with TRBJ1-6, with D possibly matching TRBD1 (5 bases). Germline lookup yields CDR1 DFQATT and CDR2 SNEGSKA (reference sequence). This CDR3 spans 13 amino acids. Between the trimmed V and J ends, which lost 4 bases and 9 bases, there was a span of 13 bases. As DNA, the CDR3 is TGCAGTGCTAAAGACTGCGGGGGTTCACCCCTCCACTTT. Translated: CSAKDCGGSPLHF.

This clonotype was seen a few times. The V call is TRBV6-5, the J call TRBJ1-2; TRBD1 matches 8 bases. V trimming: 6 bases; J trimming: 4 bases; junction bases outside the gene matches: 7. Germline values: CDR1 MNHEY, CDR2 SVGAGI. This CDR3 is 14 amino acids long. Here the CDR3 DNA reads TGTGCCAGCAGGCGGGGACAGGAACGCTATGGCTACACCTTC. This codes for CASRRGQERYGYTF.

This clonotype came up a few times. V usage is TRBV7-6 and J usage is TRBJ2-1; D remains ambiguous. This CDR3 is built from 16 residues. The germline gives CDR1 SGHVS, CDR2 FNYEAQ. The germline V and J ends were trimmed by 1 base and 5 bases, with 15 bases remaining between them. CDR3: CASSLGHREVDNEQFF. In DNA form, the CDR3 reads TGTGCCAGCAGCTTAGGCCATCGTGAAGTTGACAATGAGCAGTTCTTC.

Only one count was recorded for this clonotype. The genes are TRBV30 and TRBJ1-5; tentative D call: TRBD1 (5 bases). Germline CDR1 reads GTSNPN; CDR2 reads SVGIG (reference sequence). The length of the CDR3 is 14 residues. V lost 0 bases and J lost 3, with 9 bases in between. The CDR3 loop reads CAWSVSDNNQPQHF. As DNA, the CDR3 is TGTGCCTGGAGTGTATCGGACAACAATCAGCCCCAGCATTTT.

V and J are TRBV25-1 and TRBJ2-1, with D maybe TRBD1 (7 bases). Trimming pared 3 bases from V and 7 bases from J, leaving 19 bases between. CDR1 and CDR2 (germline): MGHDK, SYGVNS. The CDR3 covers 16 residues. The CDR3 loop reads CASSDRGSLAINEQFF. In DNA, the CDR3 is TGTGCCAGCAGTGACAGGGGGAGTCTAGCGATAAATGAGCAGTTCTTC.

Concerning this clonotype itself: A read error is possible here, since a much larger clone lies one base away. The V call is TRBV10-3, the J call TRBJ2-1, with a weak D call TRBD2 (5 bases). The closer fit of TRBJ2-7 to the DNA end suggests the J call may be wrong. The CDR3 loop spans 12 amino acids. Germline V gene sequence: CDR1 ENHRY, CDR2 SYGVKD. CDR3 coding DNA: TGTGCCATTGGACTCGAATACAATGAGCAGTACTTC. Amino acid sequence: CAIGLEYNEQYF.

The chain employs TRBV9 and TRBJ2-2; D remains unclear. The germline V and J ends were trimmed by 4 bases and 6 bases, with 10 bases remaining between them. CDR1 and CDR2 from the germline V gene are SGDLS and YYNGEE. There are 13 residues in the CDR3. This CDR3 is CASSKGWSGELFF. The CDR3 bases are TGTGCCAGCAGCAAAGGATGGTCCGGGGAGCTGTTTTTT.

The chain carries TRBV5-5 and TRBJ2-7; 11 bases match TRBD2. Trimming took 4 bases from V and 1 from J; bases not matched to a gene: 13. Germline values: CDR1 SGHKS, CDR2 YYEKEE (reference sequence). The CDR3 contains 18 residues. CDR3 sequence reads: CASSREMILAGVSYEQYF. The CDR3 DNA is TGTGCCAGCAGCCGGGAGATGATACTAGCGGGAGTATCCTACGAGCAGTACTTC.

This clonotype was seen more than once but under ten times. This chain uses TRBV7-2 with TRBJ2-7, with D possibly being TRBD1 or TRBD2 (5 bases each). CDR1 and CDR2 from the germline V gene are SGHTA and FQGNSA. This CDR3 is built from 14 residues. Trimming left V 5 bases short and J 8 bases short, with 19 bases between. The DNA of the CDR3 is TGTGCCAGCAGCCCTCTCGGGGACCCAGCCAAGCAGTACTTC. Its protein is CASSPLGDPAKQYF.

This clonotype showed up many times. The rearrangement uses TRBV15 and TRBJ2-3, with D tentatively TRBD2 (6 bases). In germline, CDR1 is LNHNV, CDR2 YYDKDF (reference sequence). V was shortened by 0 bases and J by 6 bases, with 16 bases between the two germline ends. The CDR3 runs to 16 residues. CDR3 region: CATSRDTAGGSDTQYF. In DNA form, the CDR3 reads TGTGCCACCAGCAGAGATACAGCGGGTGGGTCGGATACGCAGTATTTT.

This chain connects TRBV20-1 to TRBJ2-7, with 11 bases that match TRBD2. Trimming at V came to 8 bases and at J to 7 bases, leaving 7 bases not matched to a gene. The CDR3 covers 12 residues. CDR1 is DFQATT, CDR2 SNEGSKA, per germline (reference sequence). CDR3 sequence (DNA): TGCAGTCCGACTAGCGGGAAGGGAGAGCAGTACTTC. Residues: CSPTSGKGEQYF.

This chain joins TRBV13 and TRBJ2-1; D is possibly TRBD1 (5 bases). Germline loops: CDR1 PRHDT, CDR2 FYEKMQ (reference sequence). The V end was cut by 3 bases, the J end by 5 bases, with 14 bases between. There are 15 residues in the CDR3. The CDR3 protein is CASSFLVTVNNEQFF. DNA of the CDR3: TGTGCCAGCAGCTTCCTCGTGACAGTAAACAATGAGCAGTTCTTC.

The gene calls are TRBV29-1 and TRBJ2-7; TRBD1 is a possible D gene (5 bases). The end of the DNA fits TRBJ2-5 better, so the J call may be wrong. Germline values: CDR1 SQVTM, CDR2 ANQGSEA. The CDR3 totals 11 residues. The CDR3 sequence is CSGGLTETQYF. DNA of the CDR3: TGCAGCGGGGGCCTTACGGAGACCCAGTACTTC.

The chain is built from TRBV20-1 and TRBJ2-5; 8 bases fit TRBD2. The CDR3 has 13 amino acids. Germline V gives CDR1 DFQATT, CDR2 SNEGSKA (reference sequence). J was trimmed by 4 bases and V by 6 bases; bases with no gene match: 7. CDR3 DNA: TGCAGTGCCCCCAGGGCGGGAGGAGAGACCCAGTACTTC. Its protein is CSAPRAGGETQYF.

The chain combines TRBV6-1 with TRBJ2-1, with 9 bases identical to TRBD2. V trimming: 4 bases; J trimming: 15 bases; junction bases outside the gene matches: 7. The CDR3 extends over 12 amino acids. The germline V gene has CDR1 MNHNS and CDR2 SASEGT. CDR3 bases: TGTGCCAGCAGTGGGGCCGCGGGGGGGCGGTTCTTC. Translating it yields CASSGAAGGRFF.

The rearrangement links TRBV20-1 to TRBJ1-5; 7 nucleotides line up with TRBD1. The CDR3 is 14 residues long. Trimming took 6 bases from V and 6 from J; bases not matched to a gene: 11. Germline-derived CDR1 and CDR2 are DFQATT and SNEGSKA (reference sequence). Written as DNA, the CDR3 is TGCAGTGCCCGGCGAGGGGGCAAGGTTCAGCCCCAGCATTTT. Encoded protein: CSARRGGKVQPQHF.

This clonotype occurred once. This chain joins TRBV6-5 and TRBJ1-2; D call uncertain. Trimming removed 0 bases from V and 1 base from J, with 12 bases in between. The CDR3 extends over 16 amino acids. Germline V gene sequence: CDR1 MNHEY, CDR2 SVGAGI. The CDR3 spells CASSYSDLLGNYGYTF. The CDR3, as DNA: TGTGCCAGCAGTTACTCGGACCTTTTGGGTAACTATGGCTACACCTTC.

This clonotype has only one observation. One end of the junction does not line up with germline, which may come from a read error. This CDR3 reads CASSLPTGTGTQYF. The DNA for the CDR3 is TGTGCCAGCAGCCTACCGACGGGGACAGGTACGCAGTATTTT. The J gene is TRBJ2-3, the V gene TRBV7-2; 8 nucleotides agree with TRBD1. The germline V gene encodes CDR1 SGHTA and CDR2 FQGNSA. The CDR3 has 14 residues.

This clonotype was observed a few times. This chain connects TRBV4-2 to TRBJ2-3; D possibly corresponds to TRBD1 (5 bases). The CDR3 runs to 16 residues. Germline CDR1 LGHNA, CDR2 YNFKEQ. Trimming took off 0 bases at V and 0 bases at J, with 10 bases between the two ends. CDR3 sequence: CASSQDFPGSTDTQYF. For the CDR3, the DNA is TGTGCCAGCAGCCAAGACTTTCCAGGGAGCACAGATACGCAGTATTTT.

This clonotype turned up a few times. The J gene is TRBJ2-7, the V gene TRBV3-1, with D tentatively TRBD1 (7 bases). This CDR3 region has 14 residues. Germline CDR1 and CDR2: LGHDT and YNNKEL (reference sequence). Deletions cut 3 bases from V and 1 base from J, with 10 bases between. As DNA, the CDR3 is TGTGCCAGCAGCCAGCAGGGGGGATCCTACGAGCAGTACTTC. Its translation: CASSQQGGSYEQYF.

The chain employs TRBV7-2 and TRBJ2-7; 13 nucleotides align to TRBD2. V shed 5 bases, J shed 4 bases, and the junction held 8 bases outside the gene matches. CDR3 length: 16 amino acids. Germline V gene sequence: CDR1 SGHTA, CDR2 FQGNSA. The CDR3: CASSPQPGLAGYEQYF. The CDR3 DNA reads as TGTGCCAGCAGCCCCCAACCGGGACTAGCGGGATACGAGCAGTACTTC.

This clonotype has more than one count but fewer than ten. J is TRBJ2-1 and V is TRBV3-1; unclear D gene. Trimming removed 0 bases at V and 0 bases at J, with 15 bases between. The CDR3 covers 18 residues. The germline V gene encodes CDR1 LGHDT and CDR2 YNNKEL (reference sequence). In DNA form, the CDR3 reads TGTGCCAGCAGCCAAGAGGGTATTCCGGTCAGCTCCTACAATGAGCAGTTCTTC. This codes for CASSQEGIPVSSYNEQFF.